One and the same sample provided the 23 T cell receptor beta chains below, sequenced in a study of shared clonotypes between healthy human individuals. CD8 cells classed as naive were CD45RO-negative and positively selected for CCR7, excluding terminally differentiated effector memory CD45RA+ cells. Clones were sequenced by immunoSEQ multiplex PCR, and TCRdb holds only the in-frame ones, with some missing. The sample yields roughly 2 million clones, about 94% seen once. The source material was naive CD8+ T cells sorted from blood. Source of these receptors: a man aged 18 to 30 in good health.

The chain is built from TRBV5-4 and TRBJ2-7; unclear D gene. Germline V gene lookup returns CDR1 SGHNT and CDR2 YYREEE (reference sequence). V was clipped by 4 bases and J by 4 bases, with 12 bases between them. This CDR3 region has 13 residues. CDR3 nucleotide sequence: TGTGCCAGCAGCGCCGGCGTAGGGTACGAGCAGTACTTC. Translation gives CASSAGVGYEQYF. The variable domain in full, completed from reference TRBV5-4 and TRBJ2-7, reads ETGVTQSPTHLIKTRGQQVTLRCSSQSGHNTVSWYQQALGQGPQFIFQYYREEENGRGNFPPRFSGLQFPNYSSELNVNALELDDSALYLCASSAGVGYEQYFGPGTRLTVT.

This rearrangement joins TRBV19 to TRBJ2-7; TRBD2 aligns across 9 bases. Trimming removed 5 bases from V and 0 bases from J; junction bases left unmatched: 5. The CDR3 runs 15 residues. Germline loops: CDR1 LNHDA, CDR2 SQIVND (reference sequence). CDR3 nucleotide sequence: TGTGCCAGTAGTTTCGGACTAGCGAGCTCCTACGAGCAGTACTTC. Amino acid sequence: CASSFGLASSYEQYF.

This clone was found a few times. This chain joins TRBV6-5 and TRBJ1-5; D gene ambiguous. CDR3 length: 15 amino acids. Germline assignment: CDR1 MNHEY and CDR2 SVGAGI. Trimming stripped 5 bases from V and 4 bases from J, with 15 bases between. The CDR3 is CASSTGWAENQPQHF. The CDR3 DNA is TGTGCCAGCAGTACCGGTTGGGCAGAGAATCAGCCCCAGCATTTT.

The chain uses TRBV28 and TRBJ2-7; TRBD2 matches 7 bases. The V gene end was trimmed by 7 bases and the J gene end by 5 bases; junction bases not matched to a gene: 8. The V gene's germline CDR1 is MDHEN and CDR2 SYDVKM. The CDR3 runs 13 residues. CDR3 in amino acids: CASTKGTTHEQYF. CDR3 coding DNA: TGTGCCAGCACCAAAGGGACTACCCACGAGCAGTACTTC.

This clone was detected only a few times. The chain carries TRBV4-1 and TRBJ1-5, with a weak D call TRBD1 (5 bases). Germline CDR1 MGHRA, CDR2 YSYEKL. The CDR3 is made up of 17 amino acids. Trimming removed 0 bases from V and 4 bases from J, with 16 bases in between. Here the CDR3 reads CASSQDLTMGRNQPQHF. The CDR3, as DNA: TGCGCCAGCAGCCAAGATTTAACGATGGGGCGTAATCAGCCCCAGCATTTT.

The chain joins TRBV7-9 to TRBJ2-5, with D uncertain. Germline V gives CDR1 SEHNR, CDR2 FQNEAQ (reference sequence). V lost 1 base and J 2 bases, leaving 8 bases between the germline ends. The CDR3 runs 14 residues. Here the CDR3 reads CASSLGWGQETQYF. For the CDR3, the DNA is TGTGCCAGCAGCTTAGGGTGGGGTCAAGAGACCCAGTACTTC.

In regard to this clone: Other DNA sequences from this sample encode an identical CDR3 as well. This chain joins TRBV28 and TRBJ2-7; TRBD1 might be the D (5 bases). The germline V and J ends were trimmed by 3 bases and 4 bases, with 7 bases remaining between them. CDR3 length: 12 residues. Germline lookup yields CDR1 MDHEN and CDR2 SYDVKM. The CDR3 here is CASSFQGYEQYF. CDR3 sequence (DNA): TGTGCCAGCAGTTTCCAGGGTTACGAGCAGTACTTC.

The chain recombines TRBV13 with TRBJ1-2; D is unresolved. From germline, CDR1 is PRHDT and CDR2 FYEKMQ (reference sequence). Trimming took 1 base from V and 8 from J, leaving 8 bases between them. This CDR3 region has 12 residues. The CDR3 DNA is TGTGCCAGCAGCTTAGAAACTTACGGCTACACCTTC. Its protein product is CASSLETYGYTF.

This chain connects TRBV7-6 to TRBJ2-1, with no clear D. V lost 4 bases, J lost 0 bases, and 10 bases lay in between. Per germline, CDR1 SGHVS and CDR2 FNYEAQ. This CDR3 comprises 15 residues. In DNA, the CDR3 is TGTGCCAGCAGCTGGGATGGCAGCTCCTACAATGAGCAGTTCTTC. As protein: CASSWDGSSYNEQFF.

The V and J genes are TRBV27 and TRBJ2-1; 14 positions agree with TRBD2. The V gene's germline CDR1 is MNHEY and CDR2 SMNVEV (reference sequence). This CDR3 contains 15 residues. The V segment lost 5 bases and the J segment 8 bases; nucleotides outside the gene matches: 5. CDR3 coding DNA: TGTGCCAGCAGTCACGGGACTAGCGGGAGAGATGAGCAGTTCTTC. Its translation is CASSHGTSGRDEQFF.

This clone was seen a single time. The genes are TRBV19 and TRBJ2-1, with D possibly matching TRBD1 (6 bases). Germline V CDR1 and CDR2: LNHDA, SQIVND (reference sequence). The CDR3 contains 17 residues. V lost 3 bases to trimming and J lost 6 bases, with 21 bases between them. As DNA, the CDR3 is TGTGCCAGTAGTATCCAACAGGGAATAGTGGAGGCCAATGAGCAGTTCTTC. Its protein product is CASSIQQGIVEANEQFF.

This chain links TRBV5-4 with TRBJ1-5, with TRBD1 matching 12 bases. Trimming took 4 bases from V and 1 from J; bases not matched to a gene: 9. Germline loops: CDR1 SGHNT, CDR2 YYREEE (reference sequence). This CDR3 has 18 residues. The CDR3 DNA is TGTGCCAGCAGCCCCGGGACAGGGGGCGCGGGGAGCAATCAGCCCCAGCATTTT. It specifies CASSPGTGGAGSNQPQHF.

The J gene is TRBJ1-2, the V gene TRBV11-2; possibly TRBD1 for D (5 bases). CDR1 and CDR2 from the germline V gene are SGHAT and FQNNGV. The ends were cut back, 3 bases at V and 5 bases at J, with 13 bases in the middle. The CDR3 totals 14 residues. CDR3 in amino acids: CASSLGPTGYGYTF. The CDR3, as DNA: TGTGCCAGCAGCTTGGGACCCACTGGATATGGCTACACCTTC.

The V and J genes are TRBV10-2 and TRBJ1-1; D remains unclear. Looked up from germline, CDR1 is WSHSY and CDR2 is SAAADI. V shed 0 bases and J shed 7 bases, with 6 bases lying between them. The CDR3 runs 12 residues. Here the CDR3 reads CASSESDHEAFF. CDR3 DNA sequence: TGCGCCAGCAGTGAGTCGGACCATGAAGCTTTCTTT.

Comment on this clone: Other DNA variants within this sample encode the same CDR3. The chain couples TRBV11-2 to TRBJ2-1; 16 nucleotides agree with TRBD2. The CDR3 totals 16 residues. The germline V gene has CDR1 SGHAT and CDR2 FQNNGV. V was clipped by 4 bases and J by 4 bases; unmatched bases: 1. CDR3 residues: CASSWGLAGGYNEQFF. The CDR3 DNA reads as TGTGCCAGCAGCTGGGGACTAGCGGGGGGGTACAATGAGCAGTTCTTC.

This clone was seen just once. The sample carries other DNA sequences with the same CDR3. This rearrangement joins TRBV2 to TRBJ1-2; 9 bases align to TRBD1. The germline CDR1 and CDR2 sequences are SNHLY and FYNNEI. This CDR3 contains 14 residues. With 3 bases clipped from V and 3 bases from J, the junction kept 2 bases outside the gene matches. CDR3 coding DNA: TGTGCCAGCAGTGAGGGACAGGGCTACTATGGCTACACCTTC. Translating gives CASSEGQGYYGYTF.

This rearrangement joins TRBV4-3 to TRBJ2-2; the D gene could be TRBD1 or TRBD2 (5 bases each). CDR1 LGHNA and CDR2 YSLEER come from the germline V gene. V lost 1 base and J 11 bases, leaving 11 bases between the germline ends. The length of the CDR3 is 13 residues. The CDR3 sequence is CASSQGGVAELFF. CDR3 nucleotides: TGCGCCAGCAGCCAAGGAGGGGTCGCCGAGCTGTTTTTT.

This clone is a singleton in its sample. The chain is built from TRBV9 and TRBJ1-2, with unresolved D. Deletions cut 8 bases from V and 4 bases from J, with 15 bases between. This CDR3 contains 13 residues. CDR1 SGDLS and CDR2 YYNGEE come from the germline V gene. The CDR3 coding sequence is TGTGCCAGTTCAGGTGACGTCGGCTATGGCTACACCTTC. Translation gives CASSGDVGYGYTF.

The gene calls are TRBV5-6 and TRBJ1-3; D might be TRBD1 (5 bases). The ends were cut back, 6 bases at V and 0 bases at J, with 10 bases in the middle. CDR1 is SGHDT and CDR2 is YYEEEE in the germline V gene. This CDR3 comprises 14 residues. The CDR3 coding sequence is TGTGCCAGCACCGGGGGAAACTCTGGAAACACCATATATTTT. It is translated as CASTGGNSGNTIYF.

The chain couples TRBV6-1 to TRBJ2-7; 7 bases are shared with TRBD1. The CDR3 length is 14 residues. Germline CDR1 reads MNHNS; CDR2 reads SASEGT. After removal of 5 bases from V and 4 bases from J, the junction contained 8 bases not matched to a gene. CDR3 loop: CASSSRGYGYEQYF. The CDR3 DNA reads TGTGCCAGCAGTTCCAGGGGGTATGGGTACGAGCAGTACTTC.

V usage is TRBV11-2 and J usage is TRBJ2-3; D is tentatively TRBD1 or TRBD2 (6 bases each). The CDR3 consists of 15 residues. Per germline, CDR1 SGHAT and CDR2 FQNNGV. V was pared by 3 bases and J by 0 bases, with 10 bases between. CDR3 loop: CASSLWGASTDTQYF. In DNA form, the CDR3 reads TGTGCCAGCAGCTTGTGGGGGGCTAGCACAGATACGCAGTATTTT. Based on the CDR3 plus reference TRBV11-2 and TRBJ2-3, the full variable domain is EAGVAQSPRYKIIEKRQSVAFWCNPISGHATLYWYQQILGQGPKLLIQFQNNGVVDDSQLPKDRFSAERLKGVDSTLKIQPAKLEDSAVYLCASSLWGASTDTQYFGPGTRLTVL.

V is TRBV9 and J is TRBJ2-7; TRBD1 is a possible D gene (5 bases). The CDR3 totals 14 residues. Looked up from germline, CDR1 is SGDLS and CDR2 is YYNGEE. V was shortened by 4 bases and J by 4 bases, with 15 bases between the two germline ends. The CDR3 bases are TGTGCCAGCAGCATAAATCCGACAGATTACGAGCAGTACTTC. The encoded protein is CASSINPTDYEQYF.

This sequence joins TRBV29-1 and TRBJ2-2; D is possibly TRBD1 or TRBD2 (5 bases each). CDR3 length: 12 residues. Germline CDR1 SQVTM, CDR2 ANQGSEA. Trimming left V 3 bases short and J 11 bases short, with 13 bases between. In DNA, the CDR3 is TGCAGCGTTGAGTACGGGGCGAGCGAGCTGTTTTTT. It encodes CSVEYGASELFF.